This T cell receptor (beta chain) emerged from a study of CD8 T cells in ankylosing spondylitis. In TCRdb, the 5' RACE reads were re-called with MiXCR into one record per CDR3 protein. Among under 200,000 distinct CDR3 sequences listed, roughly 13% were seen once. Study results and limitations: In synovial fluid and blood from reactive arthritis, some motif variants were previously reported. In ankylosing spondylitis patients, matched synovial fluid reportedly showed significant enrichment of disease-linked clones.

Comment on this clonotype: The target antigen is unknown.

The sample was blood, either unsorted or a sorted T cell fraction (not recorded which). The receptor's source is a female donor with ankylosing spondylitis or in good health (not recorded which).

The chain's CDR3 is CASSLTSGRAVRNEQFF. In DNA, the CDR3 is TGTGCCAGCAGCTTGACTAGCGGGAGGGCCGTTCGTAATGAGCAGTTCTTC. The J gene is TRBJ2-1, the V gene TRBV7-2; 14 bases align to TRBD2. Germline-derived CDR1 and CDR2 are SGHTA and FQGNSA. The CDR3 extends over 17 amino acids. V was clipped by 3 bases and J by 7 bases; unmatched bases: 8.